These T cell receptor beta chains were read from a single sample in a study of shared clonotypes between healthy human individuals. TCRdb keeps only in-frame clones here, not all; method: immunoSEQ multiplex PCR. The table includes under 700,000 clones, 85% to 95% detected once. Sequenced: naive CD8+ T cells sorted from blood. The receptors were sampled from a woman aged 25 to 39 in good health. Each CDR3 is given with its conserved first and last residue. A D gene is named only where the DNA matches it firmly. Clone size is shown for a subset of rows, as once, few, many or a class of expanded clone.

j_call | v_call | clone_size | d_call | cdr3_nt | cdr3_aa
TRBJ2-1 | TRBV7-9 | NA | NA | TGTGCCAGCAGCTCCCAGACCCATCCCGGTGGTGTAGAGCAGTTCTTC | CASSSQTHPGGVEQFF
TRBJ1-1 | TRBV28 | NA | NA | TGTGCCAGCAGCCCCGGGACGGATATGAACACTGAAGCTTTCTTT | CASSPGTDMNTEAFF
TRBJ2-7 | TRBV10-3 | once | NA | TGTGCCATCAGTGAAGGGACTGGTAACTACTACGAGCAGTACTTC | CAISEGTGNYYEQYF
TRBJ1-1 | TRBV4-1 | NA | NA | TGCGCCAGCAGCCAAGGTGGGTTGATCCCTGAAGCTTTCTTT | CASSQGGLIPEAFF
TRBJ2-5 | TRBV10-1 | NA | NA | TGCGCCAGCAGTGAAGGACCGACCCAGACCCAGTACTTC | CASSEGPTQTQYF
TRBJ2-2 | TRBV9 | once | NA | TGTGCCAGCAGCGTATTACTGAACACCGGGGAGCTGTTTTTT | CASSVLLNTGELFF
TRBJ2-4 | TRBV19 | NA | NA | TGTGCCAGTAGTATAGATGAACGGGAGCCAAACATTCAGTACTTC | CASSIDEREPNIQYF
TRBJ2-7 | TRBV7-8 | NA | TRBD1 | TGTGCCAGCAGCAGAGGGACAGTGGGCCCCGAGCAGTACTTC | CASSRGTVGPEQYF
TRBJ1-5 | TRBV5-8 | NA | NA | TGTGCCAGCAGCTGGGGACCGATCGATCAGCCCCAGCATTTT | CASSWGPIDQPQHF
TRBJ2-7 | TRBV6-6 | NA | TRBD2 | TGTGCCAGCAGTCATAGCGGGAGGACCACCGAGCAGTACTTC | CASSHSGRTTEQYF
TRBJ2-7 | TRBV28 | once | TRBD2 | TGTGCCAGCAGTCCCGGGGTAGCGGGAATTTCCTACGAGCAGTACTTC | CASSPGVAGISYEQYF
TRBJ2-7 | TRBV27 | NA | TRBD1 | TGTGCCAGCAGTTCCCCGGGGACAGGAAGAACCTACGAGCAGTACTTC | CASSSPGTGRTYEQYF
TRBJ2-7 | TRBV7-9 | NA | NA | TGTGCCAGCAGCTTCTCGAAGACAGCACTCTCCTACGAGCAGTACTTC | CASSFSKTALSYEQYF
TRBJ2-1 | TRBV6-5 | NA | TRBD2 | TGTGCCAGCAGTTCGGGCGGGAGCTCCTACAATGAGCAGTTCTTC | CASSSGGSSYNEQFF
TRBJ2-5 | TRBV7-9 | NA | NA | TGTGCCAGCAGCTTAGCGCTCATCACAGAGGACCAAGAGACCCAGTACTTC | CASSLALITEDQETQYF
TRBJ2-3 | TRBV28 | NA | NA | TGTGCCAGCAGCCCTTTAGAGTACACAGATACGCAGTATTTT | CASSPLEYTDTQYF
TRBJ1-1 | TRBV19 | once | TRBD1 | TGTGCCAGTCGACATGATGACAGGGAAGGAGGCACTGAAGCTTTCTTT | CASRHDDREGGTEAFF
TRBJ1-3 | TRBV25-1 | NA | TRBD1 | TGTGCCAGCACCCCAGGCAGGGGGTTAGGAAACACCATATATTTT | CASTPGRGLGNTIYF
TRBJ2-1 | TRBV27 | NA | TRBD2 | TGTGCCAGCAGCCCCATACTAGCGGGAGGCTTGATTGAGCAGTTCTTC | CASSPILAGGLIEQFF
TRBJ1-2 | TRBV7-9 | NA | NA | TGTGCCAGCAGCCAAGGGTCGACCCTGATCTACTATGGCTACACCTTC | CASSQGSTLIYYGYTF
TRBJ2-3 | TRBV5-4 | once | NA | TGTGCCAGCAGCTTGGCGGGTAGCACAGATACGCAGTATTTT | CASSLAGSTDTQYF
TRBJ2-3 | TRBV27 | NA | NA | TGTGCCAGCAGTTGGACTACGGGACTTCTAGATTTT | CASSWTTGLLDF
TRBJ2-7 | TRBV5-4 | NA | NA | TGTGCCAGCAGCTTTCAGGGGTTCGAGCAGTACTTC | CASSFQGFEQYF
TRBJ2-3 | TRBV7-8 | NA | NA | TGTGCCAGCAGCTTATTCCAAGGCACAGATACGCAGTATTTT | CASSLFQGTDTQYF
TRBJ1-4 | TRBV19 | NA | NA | TGTGCCAGCACCGCGGCCCAATCAACTAATGAAAAACTGTTTTTT | CASTAAQSTNEKLFF
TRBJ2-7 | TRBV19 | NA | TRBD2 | TGTGCCAGTAGTATAATTGCGGGAGATGTCTACGAGCAGTACTTC | CASSIIAGDVYEQYF
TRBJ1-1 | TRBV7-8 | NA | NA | TGTGCCAGCAGCCTAGATTCCCCAGGGGTGGACACTGAAGCTTTCTTT | CASSLDSPGVDTEAFF
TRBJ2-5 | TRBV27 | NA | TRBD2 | TGTGCCAGCAGTTCCCGGTGGACTAGCGGGAGGCGAGAGACCCAGTACTTC | CASSSRWTSGRRETQYF
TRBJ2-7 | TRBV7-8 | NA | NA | TGTGCCAGCAGCTTAGATGCGGGACAGACCTACGAGCAGTACTTC | CASSLDAGQTYEQYF
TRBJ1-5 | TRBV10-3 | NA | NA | TGTGCCATCAGTGAGTCCTCGCGACAGTTCCTAGGGCCCCAGCATTTT | CAISESSRQFLGPQHF
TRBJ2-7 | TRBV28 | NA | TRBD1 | TGTGCCAGCACTCTTGACAGGGATTACGAGCAGTACTTC | CASTLDRDYEQYF
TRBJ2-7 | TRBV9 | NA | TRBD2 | TGTGCCAGCAGCGGGACTAGCGCCGGCGAGCAGTACTTC | CASSGTSAGEQYF
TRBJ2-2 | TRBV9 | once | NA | TGTGCCAGCAGCGGGGGGAGTTACAACGCGAACACCGGGGAGCTGTTTTTT | CASSGGSYNANTGELFF
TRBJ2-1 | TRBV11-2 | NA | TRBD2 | TGTGCCAGCAGCTTCTTAGCGGGAGGCCCCTACAATGAGCAGTTCTTC | CASSFLAGGPYNEQFF
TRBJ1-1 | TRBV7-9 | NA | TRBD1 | TGTGCCAGCAGCTTGATACAGGGGATAGGAGACACTGAAGCTTTCTTT | CASSLIQGIGDTEAFF
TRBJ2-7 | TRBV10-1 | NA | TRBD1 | TGCGCCAGCAGTGAGTCCCCGGGACAGTTCTACGAGCAGTACTTC | CASSESPGQFYEQYF
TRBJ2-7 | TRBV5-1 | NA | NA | TGCGCCAGCAGCGAAGAGGGGGGCCTAAGCTACGAGCAGTACTTC | CASSEEGGLSYEQYF
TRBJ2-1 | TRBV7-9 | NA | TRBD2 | TGTGCCAGCAGCTTAATGACTAGCGGGAGGGGATACAATGAGCAGTTCTTC | CASSLMTSGRGYNEQFF
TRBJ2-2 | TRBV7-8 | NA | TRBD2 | TGTGCCAGCACCCCGGGGTTAGCGGGCGCCGCGAACACCGGGGAGCTGTTTTTT | CASTPGLAGAANTGELFF
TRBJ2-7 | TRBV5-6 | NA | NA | TGTGCCAGCAGCCGGGACTCCTACGAGCAGTACTTC | CASSRDSYEQYF
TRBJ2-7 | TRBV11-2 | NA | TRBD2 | TGTGCCAGCAGCTCGGGACTAGCGGGACCCTACGAGCAGTACTTC | CASSSGLAGPYEQYF
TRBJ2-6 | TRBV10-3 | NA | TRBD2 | TGTGCCATCAGTGAGTCGGGAGGGGTGAGCTCTGGGGCCAACGTCCTGACTTTC | CAISESGGVSSGANVLTF